The 7 T cell receptor beta chains below were found in one sample sequenced in a study of blood T cell repertoires in COVID-19. The repertoire was sequenced with immunoSEQ multiplex PCR; TCRdb's copy has only in-frame clones and lacks some. The sample has a few hundred thousand clones, about 85% seen once. What was sequenced was peripheral blood. The origin of the receptors is a woman aged 45-59 years with active or convalescent COVID-19.

The chain uses TRBV27 and TRBJ1-2, with D possibly TRBD1 on 6 matching bases. Germline loops: CDR1 MNHEY, CDR2 SMNVEV (reference sequence). Trimming left V 0 bases short and J 1 base short, with 15 bases between. The CDR3 is 17 amino acids. Here the CDR3 DNA reads TGTGCCAGCAGTTTATCCGCTCACGGACAGTTTAACTATGGCTACACCTTC. It specifies CASSLSAHGQFNYGYTF.

This clone appeared once. The V call is TRBV5-1, the J call TRBJ2-5; TRBD2 matches at 8 bases. The ends lost 0 bases at V and 3 bases at J; junction bases unmatched: 4. The CDR3 spans 15 residues. Germline assignment: CDR1 SGHRS and CDR2 YFSETQ. This CDR3 reads CASSLVLAGKETQYF. CDR3 DNA: TGCGCCAGCAGCTTGGTTCTAGCGGGTAAAGAGACCCAGTACTTC.

This sequence joins TRBV15 and TRBJ1-4; 7 bases are shared with TRBD1. Germline trimming cut 4 bases from V and 4 bases from J; bases unmatched to any gene: 3. The length of the CDR3 is 14 residues. Germline V gene lookup returns CDR1 LNHNV and CDR2 YYDKDF (reference sequence). CDR3 residues: CATSKTGFNEKLFF. The CDR3, as DNA: TGTGCCACCAGCAAGACAGGGTTTAATGAAAAACTGTTTTTT.

This chain uses TRBV9 with TRBJ2-1; no reliable D call. Germline V gives CDR1 SGDLS, CDR2 YYNGEE. V was trimmed by 0 bases and J by 9 bases, leaving 13 bases between them. CDR3 length: 14 residues. As DNA, the CDR3 is TGTGCCAGCAGCGTAGGCCCGCCAGCGATTGAGCAGTTCTTC. Its protein product is CASSVGPPAIEQFF.

The chain is built from TRBV5-1 and TRBJ2-5, with 8 bases lining up with TRBD2. The CDR3 has 17 amino acids. The germline V gene has CDR1 SGHRS and CDR2 YFSETQ. V dropped 4 bases and J dropped 4; count of bases not matched to a gene: 15. The CDR3 nucleotides read TGCGCCAGCAGCGGTGCCCCCTTTCCCGGACTAGCAGAGACCCAGTACTTC. Its protein is CASSGAPFPGLAETQYF.

The chain employs TRBV7-3 and TRBJ2-2; D is perhaps TRBD2 (5 bases). The CDR3 sequence is 14 residues long. Trimming took 5 bases from V and 3 from J, leaving 10 bases between them. In germline, CDR1 is SGHTA, CDR2 FQGTGA. The CDR3 spells CASSPTTYTGELFF. The CDR3 DNA sequence: TGTGCCAGCAGCCCGACTACCTACACCGGGGAGCTGTTTTTT.

The chain links TRBV2 to TRBJ2-5, with 14 positions matching TRBD2. CDR1 is SNHLY, CDR2 FYNNEI, per germline. This CDR3 has 16 amino acids. V was clipped by 6 bases and J by 2 bases; unmatched bases: 5. For the CDR3, the DNA is TGTGCCAGCAGCGGGCGACTAGCGGGAGGGCAAGAGACCCAGTACTTC. Protein: CASSGRLAGGQETQYF.